The 6 T cell receptor beta chains below were found in one sample sequenced in a study of naive and memory T cell subsets. Study-wide findings and caveats: Naive repertoires, especially CD8, held a few larger clonotypes, possibly memory cells re-expressing CD45RA.

Antigens of these TCRs are unknown. An equimolar mix of two oligonucleotides served as the beta constant-region primer for TRBC1 and TRBC2. The ligated cDNA underwent four PCR rounds using SP2 and nested alpha and beta constant-region primers. Using its own MiXCR run on the UMI-ligation and nested PCR reads, TCRdb lists one record per CDR3 protein. The sample lists approximately 90,000 distinct CDR3 sequences, about 10% occurring once. The sequenced sample consisted of naive CD4+ T cells from blood. Source of these receptors: a human donor in good health.

This clonotype was observed a few times. The chain carries TRBV18 and TRBJ1-1; no firm D call. Trimming pared 3 bases from V and 2 bases from J, leaving 22 bases between. CDR3 length equals 18 residues. The germline V gene encodes CDR1 KGHSH and CDR2 LQKENI. CDR3 sequence: CASSPRPLGSEKNTEAFF. The CDR3 DNA is TGTGCCAGCTCACCCCGGCCGTTGGGTTCCGAGAAAAACACTGAAGCTTTCTTT.

The V call is TRBV4-2, the J call TRBJ2-1; 7 bases agree with TRBD2. In germline, CDR1 is LGHNA, CDR2 YNFKEQ. The V and J ends lost 6 bases and 6 bases, in that order; junction bases with no gene match: 5. There are 13 residues in the CDR3. CDR3 nucleotide sequence: TGTGCCAGCAGAGCGGGAATTGGCAATGAGCAGTTCTTC. It yields the protein CASRAGIGNEQFF.

J is TRBJ2-5 and V is TRBV12-3 or TRBV12-4, with D possibly being TRBD2 (7 bases). CDR3 length equals 14 residues. V lost 7 bases to trimming and J lost 2 bases, with 14 bases between them. The CDR3 spells CASTPGGAQETQYF. The CDR3 DNA sequence: TGTGCCAGCACCCCGGGGGGCGCACAAGAGACCCAGTACTTC.

This clonotype was seen many times. CDR3 DNA: TGTGCCAGCAGCTTTTTCCGTGGGACTAAACAGGGGGCAGAGAACACCGGGGAGCTGTTTTTT. It specifies CASSFFRGTKQGAENTGELFF. The rearrangement uses TRBV7-3 and TRBJ2-2, with 9 bases identical to TRBD1. V was clipped by 3 bases and J by 1 base; unmatched bases: 18. Germline V CDR1 and CDR2: SGHTA, FQGTGA. The CDR3 consists of 21 residues.

The chain couples TRBV29-1 to TRBJ2-7, with 8 bases aligning to TRBD1. Trimming removed 4 bases from V and 6 bases from J; junction bases left unmatched: 8. CDR3 size: 13 residues. Germline V lookup: CDR1 SQVTM, CDR2 ANQGSEA. The CDR3 is CSVGDRTEGEQYF. DNA of the CDR3: TGCAGCGTTGGGGACAGGACCGAGGGCGAGCAGTACTTC.

This clonotype was counted many times. This chain connects TRBV27 to TRBJ2-5; D unclear. The CDR3 is 15 amino acids. Trimming pared 6 bases from V and 5 bases from J, leaving 19 bases between. Germline V gene sequence: CDR1 MNHEY, CDR2 SMNVEV (reference sequence). CDR3 residues: CASSRSADIEETQYF. CDR3 bases: TGTGCCAGCAGCCGATCGGCCGATATTGAGGAGACCCAGTACTTC.